This TCR beta chain was profiled in a study of T cell responses to AZD1222 COVID-19 vaccine. Sequenced by immunoSEQ multiplex PCR; TCRdb stores in-frame clones only, minus some. Seen here are about 97,000 clones, 84% observed once, and the top ten hold about a sixth. V was pared by 5 bases and J by 5 bases, with 19 bases of the junction left unmatched. The V gene's germline CDR1 is MNHEY and CDR2 SVGEGT. This CDR3 has 19 residues. The gene calls are TRBV6-2 or TRBV6-3 and TRBJ2-3, with TRBD2 identical over 10 bases. The sample here was peripheral blood, taken on day 0 of AZD1222 vaccination. The source is an adult in good health. The CDR3 reads CASSTESGRANLGLDTQYF. Here the CDR3 DNA reads TGTGCCAGCAGTACCGAAAGCGGGAGGGCCAACCTAGGTTTAGATACGCAGTATTTT.